The text below deals with one T cell receptor beta chain. Its antigen is not known. This record belongs to a study of EBV T-cell therapy then PD-1 blockade in nasopharyngeal carcinoma. J was trimmed by 1 base and V by 4 bases; bases with no gene match: 3. The CDR3 is 15 residues long. Germline V gene sequence: CDR1 SGHRS, CDR2 YFSETQ. The method was immunoSEQ multiplex PCR; TCRdb's version includes in-frame clones alone and lacks a portion of them. The sample carries 19,000 or so clones, roughly 84% recorded once. Treatment denoted: AdE1-LMPpoly-expanded autologous EBV-specific T-cell therapy followed by anti-PD-1 nivolumab.

The rearrangement links TRBV5-1 to TRBJ1-5, with 9 bases aligning to TRBD1. This TCR was sampled from a man in his forties with nasopharyngeal carcinoma. The specimen was CD8+ T cells from blood, collected at day 0 from a patient whose treatment included autologous EBV-specific T cells and nivolumab. CDR3 amino acids: CASSKTGGSNQPQHF. The DNA of the CDR3 is TGCGCCAGCAGCAAGACAGGGGGGAGCAATCAGCCCCAGCATTTT.